The 14 T cell receptor beta chains given below trace back to one sample, sequenced in a study of CD8 T cells in Susac syndrome. The authors reverse transcribed roughly 0.5 to 1 ug RNA with random hexamers. In TCRdb, the immunoSEQ multiplex PCR reads were re-called with MiXCR into one record per CDR3 protein. The sample lists about 73,000 distinct CDR3 sequences, around 96% seen once, with about 0.4% in the top ten. Source material: CD8+ T cells from PBMCs. These receptors all come from a human donor with multiple sclerosis.

The chain joins TRBV7-6 to TRBJ2-7; TRBD1 agrees at 7 bases. Germline CDR1 reads SGHVS; CDR2 reads FNYEAQ. V lost 2 bases, J lost 0 bases, and 1 base stayed unmatched. The CDR3 consists of 14 residues. The CDR3 is CASSLRDSSYEQYF. The CDR3 DNA sequence: TGTGCCAGCAGCTTACGGGACAGCTCCTACGAGCAGTACTTC.

The rearrangement links TRBV14 to TRBJ2-5; D is unclear. This CDR3 has 14 residues. Looked up from germline, CDR1 is SGHDN and CDR2 is FVKESK. V lost 0 bases to trimming and J lost 2 bases, with 7 bases between them. This chain's CDR3 is CASSQDPQQETQYF. The CDR3 DNA sequence: TGTGCCAGCAGCCAAGATCCACAGCAAGAGACCCAGTACTTC.

The chain couples TRBV27 to TRBJ1-5; D is possibly TRBD1 (5 bases). V was pared by 3 bases and J by 4 bases, with 13 bases between. Germline CDR1 reads MNHEY; CDR2 reads SMNVEV (reference sequence). This CDR3 spans 15 amino acids. The CDR3 DNA follows: TGTGCCAGCAGTTTCTCAGACAGAGCTAATCAGCCCCAGCATTTT. Translated: CASSFSDRANQPQHF.

This clonotype came up once. The chain joins TRBV4-3 to TRBJ1-2; D is unclear. This CDR3 comprises 15 residues. Germline CDR1 and CDR2: LGHNA and YSLEER. V was shortened by 1 base and J by 4 bases, with 13 bases between the two germline ends. This CDR3 reads CASSQGRLASYGYTF. In DNA form, the CDR3 reads TGCGCCAGCAGCCAAGGGAGACTGGCTAGCTATGGCTACACCTTC.

The chain has TRBV29-1 and TRBJ1-5; 11 positions match TRBD1. Germline-derived CDR1 and CDR2 are SQVTM and ANQGSEA. This CDR3 contains 14 residues. CDR3 amino acids: CLAGTGGRNQPQHF. DNA of the CDR3: TGCCTCGCCGGGACAGGGGGTAGAAATCAGCCCCAGCATTTT.

The sample holds a few counts of this clonotype. This chain joins TRBV12-3 or TRBV12-4 and TRBJ1-1; D ambiguous. Trimming left V 5 bases short and J 0 bases short, with 7 bases between. CDR3 length: 13 amino acids. Written as DNA, the CDR3 is TGTGCCAGCAGTGTGAGCATGAACACTGAAGCTTTCTTT. This translates into CASSVSMNTEAFF.

The chain has TRBV7-2 and TRBJ2-1; D is ambiguous. Germline V gives CDR1 SGHTA, CDR2 FQGNSA. Trimming shortened V by 3 bases and J by 0 bases, and 9 bases separated the two germline ends. The CDR3 spans 15 residues. CDR3 bases: TGTGCCAGCAGCTTGGAGACCAGCTCCTACAATGAGCAGTTCTTC. It is translated as CASSLETSSYNEQFF. Full variable domain (rest looked up from reference TRBV7-2 and TRBJ2-1): GAGVSQSPSNKVTEKGKDVELRCDPISGHTALYWYRQSLGQGLEFLIYFQGNSAPDKSGLPSDRFSAERTGGSVSTLTIQRTQQEDSAVYLCASSLETSSYNEQFFGPGTRLTVL.

The chain employs TRBV3-1 and TRBJ2-5; a weak D match, TRBD2 (5 bases). The CDR3 extends over 16 amino acids. V was pared by 0 bases and J by 1 base, with 12 bases between. CDR1 LGHDT and CDR2 YNNKEL come from the germline V gene (reference sequence). DNA of the CDR3: TGTGCCAGCAGCCAAGATCGAAGCGGCCCCCAAGAGACCCAGTACTTC. Translated: CASSQDRSGPQETQYF.

This CDR3 is CSVEGQGEEQYF. CDR3 sequence (DNA): TGCAGCGTCGAGGGACAGGGGGAGGAGCAGTACTTC. V is TRBV29-1 and J is TRBJ2-7; 11 bases line up with TRBD1. Germline assignment: CDR1 SQVTM and CDR2 ANQGSEA. Trimming took 6 bases from V and 7 from J; bases not matched to a gene: 5. The CDR3 covers 12 residues.

The count of this clonotype is one. The chain joins TRBV5-1 to TRBJ2-5, with D possibly matching TRBD1 (6 bases). V dropped 2 bases and J dropped 2 bases, with 19 bases sitting between them. Germline V gene sequence: CDR1 SGHRS, CDR2 YFSETQ. The CDR3 is 17 amino acids. CDR3 DNA: TGCGCCAGCAGCTTCTGGGGTTTACGGGGACAACAAGAGACCCAGTACTTC. Its protein product is CASSFWGLRGQQETQYF.

The chain recombines TRBV30 with TRBJ1-1; the D is unclear. Germline V lookup: CDR1 GTSNPN, CDR2 SVGIG (reference sequence). Trimming stripped 2 bases from V and 1 base from J, with 5 bases between. This CDR3 comprises 12 residues. The DNA for the CDR3 is TGTGCCTGGAGTCCCCCGAACACTGAAGCTTTCTTT. It specifies CAWSPPNTEAFF.

The chain is built from TRBV11-2 and TRBJ2-7; the D is unclear. The V gene's germline CDR1 is SGHAT and CDR2 FQNNGV. The length of the CDR3 is 12 residues. V lost 3 bases to trimming and J lost 7 bases, with 10 bases between them. DNA of the CDR3: TGTGCCAGCAGCTTTGGGTCTGGGGAGCAGTACTTC. Amino acid sequence: CASSFGSGEQYF.

The genes are TRBV10-3 and TRBJ1-2; 9 nucleotides agree with TRBD1. In germline, CDR1 is ENHRY, CDR2 SYGVKD. The CDR3 consists of 14 residues. V shed 6 bases and J 4 bases; nucleotides not matched to a gene: 6. The CDR3 sequence: CAIRAGTGLYGYTF. The CDR3 DNA reads TGTGCCATCAGAGCCGGGACAGGGCTCTATGGCTACACCTTC.

This clonotype was seen only once. CDR3 DNA: TGTGCCAGCAGCCAACCGGGACAGGGCCTCTACGAGCAGTACTTC. Translated, it gives CASSQPGQGLYEQYF. The V gene is TRBV7-2, the J gene TRBJ2-7; 9 bases line up with TRBD1. The trim removed 5 bases at V and 3 bases at J, leaving 8 bases unmatched. The germline V gene encodes CDR1 SGHTA and CDR2 FQGNSA. CDR3 size: 15 residues.